This entry describes one TCR beta chain. The data are from a study of OX40 agonist ivuxolimab in advanced cancers. As for the study in general: Partial response was recorded in three patients: one hepatocellular carcinoma and two cutaneous melanoma cases.

Measured with immunoSEQ multiplex PCR; TCRdb has only the in-frame clones, and not every one. The sample records tens of thousands of clones, around four fifths being singletons. Germline loops: CDR1 WSHSY, CDR2 SAAADI. The CDR3 contains 13 residues. V dropped 2 bases and J dropped 11 bases, with 14 bases sitting between them. This material consisted of CD4+ or CD8+ T cells sorted from blood, taken in a trial of the OX40 agonist ivuxolimab. The TCR comes from an adult with an advanced solid tumor such as melanoma, head and neck, liver or kidney cancer. The chain combines TRBV10-2 with TRBJ2-3, with D possibly TRBD2 on 5 matching bases. In DNA form, the CDR3 reads TGCGCCAGCAGTGAGCCCGGGGTGAGGGAGCAGTATTTT. It specifies CASSEPGVREQYF.